These 2 T cell receptor beta chains share one sample of origin, sequenced in a study of T cells in Graves' hyperthyroidism and ophthalmopathy. The CDR3 regions of TCR beta were amplified from RNA transcripts. Using the HTBI primer set, a first-round RT-PCR was run on the TCR CDR3. A single record per CDR3 protein comes from TCRdb applying MiXCR to the multiplex PCR reads. The sample carries about 840,000 distinct CDR3 sequences, around 38% recorded once. Specimen: blood. The receptors come from a man between 18 and 35 years old with Graves' hyperthyroidism.

This clonotype appeared many times. The genes are TRBV7-9 and TRBJ2-2; no reliable D call. Germline loops: CDR1 SEHNR, CDR2 FQNEAQ (reference sequence). This CDR3 region has 12 residues. V gave up 5 bases and J gave up 8 bases, with 9 bases separating them. DNA for the CDR3: TGTGCCAGCAGCCGTTTTTCAGGGGAGCTGTTTTTT. Encoded protein: CASSRFSGELFF.

This clonotype was observed many times. This chain uses TRBV7-9 with TRBJ1-3; no firm D call. The germline V gene encodes CDR1 SEHNR and CDR2 FQNEAQ (reference sequence). This CDR3 is built from 13 residues. The ends were cut back, 8 bases at V and 0 bases at J, with 8 bases in the middle. This CDR3 reads CASGEPSGNTIYF. As DNA, the CDR3 is TGTGCCAGCGGGGAGCCCTCTGGAAACACCATATATTTT.